This T cell receptor beta chain was found in a study of blood T cell repertoires in COVID-19. Study summary: Samples taken during acute and convalescent COVID-19 were collected in the United States, Italy and Spain. From T cells, B-cell-depleted T cells, or PBMCs came the material, which was cDNA or gDNA.

Authors' methods: Scientists estimated how many nucleated cells there were by amplifying reference gene primers. Data came from immunoSEQ multiplex PCR; TCRdb stores just in-frame clones and leaves some out. The V and J calls and the clone size are those of that table, but D and trimming were determined from the DNA. The sample comprises 56,000 or so clones, around nine tenths of which are singletons, and more than 3.5% rests with the top ten. Between the trimmed V and J ends, which lost 5 bases and 2 bases, there was a span of 7 bases. This CDR3 spans 12 amino acids. Looked up from germline, CDR1 is SGHVS and CDR2 is FQNEAQ.

This sequence was found in a man aged 50 to 60 with acute or convalescent COVID-19. The sequencing input was peripheral blood. This chain joins TRBV7-8 and TRBJ2-7; no firm D call. The CDR3 here is CASSRETYEQYF. In DNA form, the CDR3 reads TGTGCCAGCAGCCGCGAGACCTACGAGCAGTACTTC.